This entry is about one TCR beta chain. This specimen belongs to a study of CXCR3-negative and CXCR3-positive naive CD8 T cells. 5' RACE with UMI labels generated the TRB cDNA libraries. One entry per CDR3 protein, without DNA, is what TCRdb gives after re-calling the 5' RACE reads. The sample has tens of thousands of distinct CDR3 sequences. This CDR3 is built from 14 residues. Sequenced input: naive CXCR3- CD8+ T cells from blood. Subset denoted: CD45RO-CCR7+CD27+CD95- naive CD8+ T cells lacking CXCR3 (TNR3-). This chain connects TRBV12-3 or TRBV12-4 to TRBJ2-3; TCRdb picks TRBD1, but there is no DNA to check that call. This sequence originates from a human donor in good health. Some clones in this sample may be carry-over from other donors' samples. Here the CDR3 reads CASSQRDRTDTQYF.